Listed below are T cell receptor beta chains from one sample, sequenced in a study of PD-L1 blockade in urothelial cancer. Method: immunoSEQ multiplex PCR; TCRdb's copy keeps in-frame clones and lacks some. The data show approximately 40,000 clones, with 86% seen just once and roughly 24% held by the top ten. The sample consisted of PBMCs, taken around atezolizumab (anti-PD-L1) treatment. These receptors were obtained from a man aged 55 to 70 with urothelial cancer. Each CDR3 is given with its conserved first and last residue. D genes are given only for firm matches. A row's size may be missing; if present it is once, few, many or a size class.

D	V	size	J	DNA	CDR3
NA	TRBV7-8	NA	TRBJ1-1	TGTGCCAGCAGCTCTCCCCGTGACAGGACTAACACTGAAGCTTTCTTT	CASSSPRDRTNTEAFF
TRBD1	TRBV18	NA	TRBJ2-5	TGTGCCAGCTCACCGAACCAGGGGGCCCAAGAGACCCAGTACTTC	CASSPNQGAQETQYF
TRBD1	TRBV6-6	NA	TRBJ1-5	TGTGCCAGCAGTTCAACCGGGACAGGAAATCAGCCCCAGCATTTT	CASSSTGTGNQPQHF
NA	TRBV5-1	once	TRBJ2-7	TGCGCCAGCAGCCAAAGCGGGTACGAGCAGTACTTC	CASSQSGYEQYF
NA	TRBV25-1	NA	TRBJ1-6	TGTGCCAGCAGTGAACAAGGGGTATCACCCCTCCACTTT	CASSEQGVSPLHF
TRBD1	TRBV4-1	NA	TRBJ1-6	TGCGCCAGCGGAAGACAGGGGGCAGGCGTGACTTCACCCCTCCACTTT	CASGRQGAGVTSPLHF
NA	TRBV5-8	NA	TRBJ1-5	TGTGCCAGCAGCTTTCTCAGGGGACCTAGCAATCAGCCCCAGCATTTT	CASSFLRGPSNQPQHF
TRBD1	TRBV25-1	NA	TRBJ2-7	TGTGCCAGCAGTGGCCGGGACAGGGGGTCCTACGAGCAGTACTTC	CASSGRDRGSYEQYF
TRBD1	TRBV11-2	NA	TRBJ2-7	TGTGCCAGCAGCTTACGAGGGGGCGGCGAGCAGTACTTC	CASSLRGGGEQYF
NA	TRBV7-3	NA	TRBJ2-6	TGTGCCAGCAGCTCCCCAGGATCTGGGGCCAACGTCCTGACTTTC	CASSSPGSGANVLTF
NA	TRBV7-6	NA	TRBJ2-7	TGTGCCAGCAGCTTATCCGGCCAGCGACTGAACTCCTACGAGCAGTACTTC	CASSLSGQRLNSYEQYF
TRBD1	TRBV19	NA	TRBJ1-6	TGTGCCAGTAGTACTGGGGACAGGGGCCGTAATTCACCCCTCCACTTT	CASSTGDRGRNSPLHF
TRBD1	TRBV13	NA	TRBJ2-3	TGTGCCAGCAGATCCAGGGGGAAGGGAAGCACAGATACGCAGTATTTT	CASRSRGKGSTDTQYF
NA	TRBV6-6	NA	TRBJ1-1	TGTGCCAGCGTGAGGGGGAAAGCTTTCTTT	CASVRGKAFF
NA	TRBV30	NA	TRBJ2-3	TGTGCCTGGAGAGGGGCGGGGAGTACAGATACGCAGTATTTT	CAWRGAGSTDTQYF